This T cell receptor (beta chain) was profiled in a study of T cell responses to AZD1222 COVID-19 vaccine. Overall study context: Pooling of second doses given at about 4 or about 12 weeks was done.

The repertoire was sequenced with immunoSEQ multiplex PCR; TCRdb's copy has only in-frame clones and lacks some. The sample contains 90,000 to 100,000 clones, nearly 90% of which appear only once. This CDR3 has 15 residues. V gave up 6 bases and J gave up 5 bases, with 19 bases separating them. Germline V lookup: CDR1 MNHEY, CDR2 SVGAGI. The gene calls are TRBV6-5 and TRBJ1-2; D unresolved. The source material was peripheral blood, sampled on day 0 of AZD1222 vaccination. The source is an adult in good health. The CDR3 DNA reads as TGTGCCAGCAGCGATCCAGGACGAGGGAGGTATGGCTACACCTTC. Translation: CASSDPGRGRYGYTF.